Sequencing of this T cell receptor beta chain was carried out in a study of STAT3 mutations in large granular lymphocyte leukemia. In the case of this clone: Its antigen is currently unknown.

TCRbeta libraries averaged around 37,000 productive templates per sample. TCRdb keeps only in-frame clones here, not all; method: immunoSEQ multiplex PCR. Here the sample spans about 34,000 clones, approximately 83% being singletons. Study-level findings and limits: Every T-LGLL patient had at least one immunodominant TCRbeta clonotype. In several patients, dominant TCR clone burden exceeded STAT3 mutant burden.

The CDR3 covers 13 residues. Trimming cost V 0 bases and J 5 bases, with 7 bases left between them. CDR1 and CDR2 from the germline V gene are LGHNA and YSLEER. The TCR originated in a man aged 55 to 70 with T-cell large granular lymphocyte leukemia. Some clones in this sample may be carry-over from other donors' samples. This chain uses TRBV4-3 with TRBJ2-5, with D tentatively TRBD1 (5 bases). The specimen sequenced was peripheral blood mononuclear cells. The CDR3 reads CASSQDRVETQYF. The CDR3 DNA reads as TGCGCCAGCAGCCAAGACAGGGTTGAGACCCAGTACTTC.